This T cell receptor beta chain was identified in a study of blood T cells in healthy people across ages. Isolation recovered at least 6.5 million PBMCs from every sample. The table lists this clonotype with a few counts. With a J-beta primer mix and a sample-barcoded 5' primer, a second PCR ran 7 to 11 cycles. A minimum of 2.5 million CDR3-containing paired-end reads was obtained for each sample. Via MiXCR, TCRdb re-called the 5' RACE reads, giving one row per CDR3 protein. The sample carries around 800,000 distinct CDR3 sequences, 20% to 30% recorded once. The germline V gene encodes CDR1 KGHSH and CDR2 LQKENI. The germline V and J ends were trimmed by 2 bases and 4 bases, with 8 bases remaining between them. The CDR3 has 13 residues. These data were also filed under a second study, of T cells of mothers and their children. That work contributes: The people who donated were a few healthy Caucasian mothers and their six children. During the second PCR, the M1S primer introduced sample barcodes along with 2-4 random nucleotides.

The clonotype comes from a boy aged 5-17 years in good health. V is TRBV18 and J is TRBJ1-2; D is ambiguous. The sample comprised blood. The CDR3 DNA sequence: TGTGCCAGCTCACCATCCCCCATCTATGGCTACACCTTC. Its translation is CASSPSPIYGYTF.